The 20 T cell receptor beta chains below come from one sample, sequenced in a study of a mutant IDH1 vaccine in newly diagnosed glioma. Time point indicated: week 5, during vaccination. Every single dose of the vaccine, 300 ug of mutant IDH1 20-mer peptide, came with topical imiquimod. No cognate antigen is known for these TCRs. Here immunoSEQ multiplex PCR was the method, and the copy in TCRdb shows in-frame clones only, minus some. The sample yields around 42,000 clones, approximately 85% seen once. Sequences were derived from PBMCs, sampled from a glioma patient whose treatment included an IDH1 peptide vaccine. These receptors were obtained from a man aged 40-50 years with glioma.

This chain connects TRBV6-5 to TRBJ1-3; no reliable D call. Germline CDR1 is MNHEY and CDR2 is SVGAGI. CDR3 length equals 16 residues. V gave up 2 bases and J gave up 4 bases, with 15 bases separating them. The CDR3 nucleotides are TGTGCCAGCAGTTACACCCGGTCCTCCGGAGGAAACACCATATATTTT. It codes for CASSYTRSSGGNTIYF.

The rearrangement joins TRBV7-8 to TRBJ2-5; 8 bases are a match to TRBD2. There are 14 residues in the CDR3. CDR1 and CDR2 (germline): SGHVS, FQNEAQ. V lost 4 bases to trimming and J lost 5 bases; unmatched junction nucleotides: 6. CDR3 region: CASSSRERGETQYF. In nucleotides, the CDR3 is TGTGCCAGCAGCTCCAGAGAGCGGGGGGAGACCCAGTACTTC.

This clone was found a few times. This chain joins TRBV5-1 and TRBJ1-1; D gene ambiguous. Trimming shortened V by 3 bases and J by 6 bases, and 15 bases separated the two germline ends. Germline V gene lookup returns CDR1 SGHRS and CDR2 YFSETQ. The CDR3 has 14 amino acids. Here the CDR3 DNA reads TGCGCCAGCAGCTACGCCGTTTCTTCAGCTGAAGCTTTCTTT. The encoded protein is CASSYAVSSAEAFF.

The CDR3 loop is CASRFTFLTGDEKLFF. CDR3 nucleotide sequence: TGTGCCAGCAGGTTTACATTCTTGACAGGGGACGAAAAACTGTTTTTT. The J gene is TRBJ1-4, the V gene TRBV27, with 8 bases aligning to TRBD1. Germline assignment: CDR1 MNHEY and CDR2 SMNVEV (reference sequence). The J segment lost 8 bases and the V segment lost 6 bases, leaving 14 bases of the junction unmatched. The CDR3 is 16 residues long.

The chain is built from TRBV10-1 and TRBJ2-6; D remains unclear. The V gene's germline CDR1 is WNHNN and CDR2 SYGVQD (reference sequence). V gave up 6 bases and J gave up 0 bases, with 6 bases separating them. This CDR3 comprises 14 residues. This chain's CDR3 is CASSLSSGANVLTF. CDR3 DNA sequence: TGCGCCAGCAGCCTAAGCTCTGGGGCCAACGTCCTGACTTTC.

This chain joins TRBV18 and TRBJ2-7, with 8 nucleotides matching TRBD2. Germline-derived CDR1 and CDR2 are KGHSH and LQKENI. With V trimmed by 1 base and J by 9 bases, 8 bases remained unmatched. The CDR3 is 14 residues long. The CDR3 protein is CASSPQKGRGGQYF. In nucleotides, the CDR3 is TGTGCCAGCTCACCACAAAAAGGCCGGGGGGGGCAGTACTTC.

In this sample, this clone turned up a few times. The rearrangement links TRBV6-1 to TRBJ1-5; D uncertain. The V and J ends lost 2 bases and 3 bases respectively, with 11 bases between them. CDR1 MNHNS and CDR2 SASEGT come from the germline V gene. The CDR3 is 15 amino acids. The CDR3 DNA reads TGTGCCAGCAGTGAATTCTGGGGAAACAATCAGCCCCAGCATTTT. Translating gives CASSEFWGNNQPQHF.

The chain combines TRBV27 with TRBJ2-5, with D possibly being TRBD1 or TRBD2 (5 bases each). The CDR3 totals 17 residues. Germline V lookup: CDR1 MNHEY, CDR2 SMNVEV (reference sequence). Trimming removed 0 bases from V and 7 bases from J, with 21 bases in between. The CDR3 region is CASSLSPTGTTLGTQYF. The CDR3 DNA is TGTGCCAGCAGTTTATCCCCTACCGGGACCACCTTGGGGACCCAGTACTTC.

The chain joins TRBV2 to TRBJ2-1, with TRBD2 as a possible D gene (5 bases). This CDR3 has 13 amino acids. From germline, CDR1 is SNHLY and CDR2 FYNNEI. The V end was cut by 4 bases, the J end by 5 bases, with 9 bases between. CDR3 residues: CASSVERNNEQFF. As DNA, the CDR3 is TGTGCCAGCAGTGTCGAGCGGAACAATGAGCAGTTCTTC.

CDR3 sequence: CASSRAREGGLYNEQFF. The CDR3 DNA reads as TGTGCCAGTAGTAGGGCGCGGGAGGGCGGACTTTACAATGAGCAGTTCTTC. The chain has TRBV19 and TRBJ2-1, with 9 bases that match TRBD2. Germline V gives CDR1 LNHDA, CDR2 SQIVND (reference sequence). J lost 4 bases, V lost 4 bases, and 11 bases had no gene match. The CDR3 has 17 residues.

This chain links TRBV5-4 with TRBJ2-1; D gene ambiguous. Trimming removed 0 bases at V and 9 bases at J, with 7 bases between. The CDR3 contains 12 residues. Per germline, CDR1 SGHNT and CDR2 YYREEE (reference sequence). CDR3 nucleotide sequence: TGTGCCAGCAGCTTGGTCGACGGTGAGCAGTTCTTC. Translated, it gives CASSLVDGEQFF. Drawing the rest from reference TRBV5-4 and TRBJ2-1, the complete variable domain is ETGVTQSPTHLIKTRGQQVTLRCSSQSGHNTVSWYQQALGQGPQFIFQYYREEENGRGNFPPRFSGLQFPNYSSELNVNALELDDSALYLCASSLVDGEQFFGPGTRLTVL.

V gene TRBV6-6 combines with J gene TRBJ1-2; possible D gene TRBD1, 5 bases. V was pared by 2 bases and J by 6 bases, with 13 bases between. Germline lookup yields CDR1 MNHNY and CDR2 SVGAGI (reference sequence). The length of the CDR3 is 14 residues. The CDR3 DNA reads TGTGCCAGCAGTTACCGTCAGGGTTTAAATGGCTACACCTTC. Protein: CASSYRQGLNGYTF.

The chain couples TRBV6-4 to TRBJ2-6; a weak D match, TRBD1 (6 bases). The CDR3 sequence is 14 residues long. Trimming removed 9 bases from V and 0 bases from J, with 9 bases in between. Germline CDR1 is MRHNA and CDR2 is SNTAGT. The CDR3 region is CARAQGSGANVLTF. The CDR3 DNA reads TGTGCCAGGGCACAGGGCTCTGGGGCCAACGTCCTGACTTTC.

The V gene is TRBV25-1, the J gene TRBJ1-2; 8 bases agree with TRBD1. The CDR3 is 14 amino acids. Germline V CDR1 and CDR2: MGHDK, SYGVNS. The trim removed 6 bases at V and 1 base at J, leaving 4 bases unmatched. The CDR3 sequence: CASSDRGLNYGYTF. CDR3 DNA sequence: TGTGCCAGCAGCGACAGGGGTCTTAACTATGGCTACACCTTC.

The chain recombines TRBV5-4 with TRBJ2-2; D is unresolved. V shed 0 bases and J shed 5 bases, with 5 bases lying between them. This CDR3 contains 13 residues. The germline V gene has CDR1 SGHNT and CDR2 YYREEE (reference sequence). In nucleotides, the CDR3 is TGTGCCAGCAGCTTGGATGTGACCGGGGAGCTGTTTTTT. This sequence encodes CASSLDVTGELFF.

The chain has TRBV4-1 and TRBJ2-1; 8 bases align to TRBD2. The CDR3 covers 17 residues. The ends lost 3 bases at V and 5 bases at J; junction bases unmatched: 12. In germline, CDR1 is MGHRA, CDR2 YSYEKL. CDR3 DNA: TGCGCCAGCAGCCACTCCGTGACGGGAGGGGCCGACAATGAGCAGTTCTTC. Translating it yields CASSHSVTGGADNEQFF.

The chain links TRBV27 to TRBJ2-7; D uncertain. Germline CDR1 is MNHEY and CDR2 is SMNVEV (reference sequence). The CDR3 consists of 14 residues. V was shortened by 0 bases and J by 4 bases, with 10 bases between the two germline ends. Here the CDR3 DNA reads TGTGCCAGCAGTTTATCGTTCCTCGGGTACGAGCAGTACTTC. The encoded protein is CASSLSFLGYEQYF.

J is TRBJ2-7 and V is TRBV4-2; TRBD2 matches 10 bases. The CDR3 covers 17 residues. Germline-derived CDR1 and CDR2 are LGHNA and YNFKEQ. The J segment lost 7 bases and the V segment lost 3 bases, leaving 15 bases of the junction unmatched. The CDR3 here is CASSHLFLGSGRGEQYF. The CDR3, as DNA: TGTGCCAGCAGCCACTTGTTTCTGGGGAGCGGGAGGGGTGAGCAGTACTTC.

DNA of the CDR3: TGTGCCAGTCCACCCGAGGGAGTTACGTTGGATACGCAGTATTTT. Translating it yields CASPPEGVTLDTQYF. This chain uses TRBV7-9 with TRBJ2-3; the D gene is possibly TRBD2 (5 bases). The CDR3 covers 15 residues. CDR1 and CDR2 from the germline V gene are SEHNR and FQNEAQ (reference sequence). The ends were cut back, 9 bases at V and 6 bases at J, with 22 bases in the middle.

The genes are TRBV27 and TRBJ2-7; 7 nucleotides align to TRBD2. The length of the CDR3 is 19 residues. Germline V gene data show CDR1 as MNHEY and CDR2 as SMNVEV (reference sequence). V was pared by 3 bases and J by 2 bases, with 19 bases of the junction left unmatched. The CDR3 loop reads CASSFRVEAERDPPYEQYF. As DNA, the CDR3 is TGTGCCAGCAGTTTTAGGGTGGAAGCAGAGCGGGACCCTCCCTACGAGCAGTACTTC.